The 17 T cell receptor beta chains below all came from one sample that was sequenced in a study of blood T cell repertoires in COVID-19. Only in-frame clones appear in the TCRdb table, and some are missing; sequencing was by immunoSEQ multiplex PCR. The sample lists a few hundred thousand clones, approximately 88% occurring once. The sample consisted of PBMCs or T cells enriched from blood (not recorded which). These receptors were obtained from a woman aged 40 to 50 who had recovered from COVID-19.

J is TRBJ2-1 and V is TRBV2; 9 nucleotides match TRBD2. Losses at the gene ends were 6 bases for V and 5 bases for J; bases not matched to a gene: 11. CDR1 is SNHLY, CDR2 FYNNEI, per germline. The CDR3 is 16 amino acids. The CDR3 sequence is CASRSNLAGTNNEQFF. The CDR3 DNA sequence: TGTGCCAGCAGATCTAATCTAGCGGGGACGAACAATGAGCAGTTCTTC.

The chain has TRBV6-5 and TRBJ1-2, with D uncertain. Germline assignment: CDR1 MNHEY and CDR2 SVGAGI. Trimming cost V 4 bases and J 4 bases, with 16 bases left between them. The CDR3 length is 15 residues. The CDR3 here is CASSSHTLLGYGYTF. Here the CDR3 DNA reads TGTGCCAGCAGTTCCCACACCCTGCTAGGCTATGGCTACACCTTC.

This chain joins TRBV7-2 and TRBJ2-7; D call uncertain. This CDR3 region has 13 residues. Germline CDR1 and CDR2: SGHTA and FQGNSA. Deletions cut 8 bases from V and 3 bases from J, with 14 bases between. The CDR3 bases are TGTGCCAGCGCTTCGTCAGGATACTACGAGCAGTACTTC. This gives the protein CASASSGYYEQYF.

This chain joins TRBV2 and TRBJ2-1; 13 nucleotides line up with TRBD2. This CDR3 contains 18 residues. Germline lookup yields CDR1 SNHLY and CDR2 FYNNEI. Unmatched junction bases numbered 7, after V lost 5 bases and J lost 0 bases. The CDR3 nucleotides read TGTGCCAGCAGTCCGGGACTAGCGGGAATCAGCTCCTACAATGAGCAGTTCTTC. Amino acids: CASSPGLAGISSYNEQFF.

Concerning this clone: This specimen includes other DNA sequences encoding the same CDR3. This sequence joins TRBV27 and TRBJ1-6, with TRBD1 as a possible D gene (6 bases). The CDR3 is 13 residues long. The germline V gene has CDR1 MNHEY and CDR2 SMNVEV (reference sequence). Trimming removed 6 bases from V and 7 bases from J, with 10 bases in between. The CDR3 bases are TGTGCCAGCAGCGGGACATCGAATTCACCCCTCCACTTT. This encodes CASSGTSNSPLHF.

This chain links TRBV18 with TRBJ2-3; 11 bases agree with TRBD1. J was trimmed by 6 bases and V by 5 bases; bases with no gene match: 7. CDR3 length equals 15 residues. Germline CDR1 and CDR2: KGHSH and LQKENI. In DNA form, the CDR3 reads TGTGCCAGCTCATCGGGACAGGGGGTCCTGGATACGCAGTATTTT. As protein: CASSSGQGVLDTQYF.

This clone was observed a few times. This sequence joins TRBV9 and TRBJ1-1; 9 nucleotides match TRBD1. The CDR3 contains 16 residues. CDR1 SGDLS and CDR2 YYNGEE come from the germline V gene. V trimming: 0 bases; J trimming: 1 base; junction bases outside the gene matches: 4. The CDR3, as DNA: TGTGCCAGCAGCGTAGACAGGGGGCGGGAGAACACTGAAGCTTTCTTT. Protein sequence: CASSVDRGRENTEAFF.

This clone was counted once. The V gene is TRBV30, the J gene TRBJ2-5; possibly TRBD2 for D (5 bases). Germline V gives CDR1 GTSNPN, CDR2 SVGIG (reference sequence). CDR3 length: 15 amino acids. Between the trimmed V and J ends, which lost 5 bases and 9 bases, there was a span of 25 bases. The CDR3 protein is CAWAALGSTGGPQYF. CDR3 bases: TGTGCCTGGGCCGCATTGGGATCAACCGGAGGACCCCAGTACTTC.

The chain recombines TRBV4-2 with TRBJ1-5; 8 positions agree with TRBD1. After removal of 0 bases from V and 3 bases from J, the junction contained 13 bases not matched to a gene. Germline V gene lookup returns CDR1 LGHNA and CDR2 YNFKEQ. This CDR3 has 19 residues. The CDR3 loop reads CASSQDLTYGQGLNQPQHF. The DNA of the CDR3 is TGTGCCAGCAGCCAAGATCTCACCTACGGACAGGGTCTCAATCAGCCCCAGCATTTT.

The genes are TRBV7-2 and TRBJ1-1, with a weak D call TRBD1 (6 bases). V was clipped by 5 bases and J by 4 bases, with 14 bases between them. Germline V gene sequence: CDR1 SGHTA, CDR2 FQGNSA. The CDR3 is 14 amino acids. CDR3 region: CASSPQGSSTEAFF. CDR3 nucleotides: TGTGCCAGCAGCCCACAGGGAAGTAGCACTGAAGCTTTCTTT. Supplemented by reference TRBV7-2 and TRBJ1-1, the full variable domain reads GAGVSQSPSNKVTEKGKDVELRCDPISGHTALYWYRQSLGQGLEFLIYFQGNSAPDKSGLPSDRFSAERTGGSVSTLTIQRTQQEDSAVYLCASSPQGSSTEAFFGQGTRLTVV.

The rearrangement joins TRBV30 to TRBJ2-7, with D perhaps matching TRBD1 (5 bases). The germline V gene has CDR1 GTSNPN and CDR2 SVGIG (reference sequence). This CDR3 has 16 residues. Trimming cost V 3 bases and J 4 bases, with 22 bases left between them. The CDR3 region is CAWREPSGHFWYEQYF. Here the CDR3 DNA reads TGTGCCTGGAGGGAACCTTCCGGACATTTTTGGTACGAGCAGTACTTC.

This sequence joins TRBV4-2 and TRBJ1-2, with TRBD1 matching over 12 bases. CDR3 length equals 18 residues. V lost 3 bases, J lost 1 base, and 9 bases stayed unmatched. CDR1 is LGHNA, CDR2 YNFKEQ, per germline. The CDR3 DNA reads as TGTGCCAGCAGCCATAGGGACAGGGGGCCAGGCGTTAACTATGGCTACACCTTC. It codes for CASSHRDRGPGVNYGYTF.

This clone was recorded only once. The chain has TRBV5-1 and TRBJ2-5; 7 nucleotides match TRBD2. V lost 5 bases, J lost 0 bases, and 10 bases stayed unmatched. The CDR3 totals 16 residues. CDR1 is SGHRS and CDR2 is YFSETQ in the germline V gene. The CDR3 here is CASREASGLHQETQYF. CDR3 DNA sequence: TGCGCCAGCAGGGAGGCTAGCGGCCTACACCAAGAGACCCAGTACTTC.

The J gene is TRBJ1-5, the V gene TRBV4-1; weak D call: TRBD1 (6 bases). The CDR3 extends over 17 amino acids. Trimming shortened V by 5 bases and J by 4 bases, and 21 bases separated the two germline ends. Germline V CDR1 and CDR2: MGHRA, YSYEKL. CDR3 residues: CASSSYGGGVNNQPQHF. CDR3 DNA sequence: TGCGCCAGCAGCTCCTACGGAGGGGGGGTCAATAATCAGCCCCAGCATTTT.

V is TRBV7-6 and J is TRBJ1-2; no definite D call. This CDR3 has 17 amino acids. Trimming removed 2 bases from V and 4 bases from J, with 20 bases in between. Germline V gene data show CDR1 as SGHVS and CDR2 as FNYEAQ. The CDR3 DNA reads as TGTGCCAGCAGCTTAAGCCCCGAACAGAGCATTTTCTATGGCTACACCTTC. Translating gives CASSLSPEQSIFYGYTF.

The chain combines TRBV5-1 with TRBJ2-3, with TRBD1 matching 11 bases. V dropped 1 base and J dropped 0; count of bases not matched to a gene: 10. The CDR3 has 19 residues. Looked up from germline, CDR1 is SGHRS and CDR2 is YFSETQ. The CDR3 loop reads CASSLFVGTGGSSTDTQYF. DNA of the CDR3: TGCGCCAGCAGCTTGTTCGTTGGGACAGGGGGGTCTAGCACAGATACGCAGTATTTT.

This clone was detected once. V usage is TRBV5-1 and J usage is TRBJ1-4, with no clear D. V was pared by 0 bases and J by 0 bases, with 3 bases between. The CDR3 loop spans 14 amino acids. Per germline, CDR1 SGHRS and CDR2 YFSETQ. In DNA form, the CDR3 reads TGCGCCAGCAGCTTGGCTGCAACTAATGAAAAACTGTTTTTT. This encodes CASSLAATNEKLFF. Full variable domain (outside the CDR3, taken from reference TRBV5-1 and TRBJ1-4): KAGVTQTPRYLIKTRGQQVTLSCSPISGHRSVSWYQQTPGQGLQFLFEYFSETQRNKGNFPGRFSGRQFSNSRSEMNVSTLELGDSALYLCASSLAATNEKLFFGSGTQLSVL.